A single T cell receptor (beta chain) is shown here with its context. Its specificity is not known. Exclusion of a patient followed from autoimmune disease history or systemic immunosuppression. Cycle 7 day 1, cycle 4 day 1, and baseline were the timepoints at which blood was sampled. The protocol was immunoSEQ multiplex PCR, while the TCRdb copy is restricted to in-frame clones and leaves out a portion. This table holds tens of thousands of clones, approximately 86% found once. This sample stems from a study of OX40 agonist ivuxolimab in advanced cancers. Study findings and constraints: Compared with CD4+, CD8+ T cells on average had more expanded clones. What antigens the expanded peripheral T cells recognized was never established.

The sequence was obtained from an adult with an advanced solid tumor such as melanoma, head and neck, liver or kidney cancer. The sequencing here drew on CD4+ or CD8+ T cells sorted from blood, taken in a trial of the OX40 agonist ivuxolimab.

CDR3 residues: CATSWSVDNSPLHF. DNA for the CDR3: TGTGCCACCTCATGGTCCGTAGATAATTCACCCCTCCACTTT. This chain joins TRBV6-6 and TRBJ1-6; D is unclear. Germline V gene data show CDR1 as MNHNY and CDR2 as SVGAGI (reference sequence). The V and J ends lost 10 bases and 5 bases respectively, with 15 bases between them. The CDR3 loop spans 14 amino acids.